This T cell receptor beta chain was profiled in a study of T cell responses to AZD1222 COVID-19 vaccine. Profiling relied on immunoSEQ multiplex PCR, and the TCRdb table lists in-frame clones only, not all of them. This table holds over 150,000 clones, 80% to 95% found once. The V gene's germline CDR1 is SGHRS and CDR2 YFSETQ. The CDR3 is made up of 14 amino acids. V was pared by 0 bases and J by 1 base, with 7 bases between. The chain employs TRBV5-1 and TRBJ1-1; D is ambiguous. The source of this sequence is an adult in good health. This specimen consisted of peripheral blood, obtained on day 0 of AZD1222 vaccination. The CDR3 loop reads CASSLGSANTEAFF. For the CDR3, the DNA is TGCGCCAGCAGCTTGGGTAGCGCGAACACTGAAGCTTTCTTT. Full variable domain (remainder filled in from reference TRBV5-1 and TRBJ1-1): KAGVTQTPRYLIKTRGQQVTLSCSPISGHRSVSWYQQTPGQGLQFLFEYFSETQRNKGNFPGRFSGRQFSNSRSEMNVSTLELGDSALYLCASSLGSANTEAFFGQGTRLTVV.